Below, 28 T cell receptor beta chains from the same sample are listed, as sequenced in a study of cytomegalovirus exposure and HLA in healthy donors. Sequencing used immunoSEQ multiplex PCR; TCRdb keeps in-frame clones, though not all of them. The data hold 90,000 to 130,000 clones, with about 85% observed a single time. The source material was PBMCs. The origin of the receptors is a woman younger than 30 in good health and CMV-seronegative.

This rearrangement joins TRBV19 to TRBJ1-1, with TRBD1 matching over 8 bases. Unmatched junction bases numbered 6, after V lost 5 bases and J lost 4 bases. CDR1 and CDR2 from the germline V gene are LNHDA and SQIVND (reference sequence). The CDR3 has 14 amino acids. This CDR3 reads CASSLTGGPTEAFF. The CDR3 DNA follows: TGTGCCAGTAGTCTTACAGGGGGACCCACTGAAGCTTTCTTT.

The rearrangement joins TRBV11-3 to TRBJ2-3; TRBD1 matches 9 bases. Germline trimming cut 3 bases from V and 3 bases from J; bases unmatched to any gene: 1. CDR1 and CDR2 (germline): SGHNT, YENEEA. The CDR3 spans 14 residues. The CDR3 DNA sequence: TGTGCCAGCAGCTTGGGACAGGGAACAGATACGCAGTATTTT. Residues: CASSLGQGTDTQYF.

CDR3: CASRPGGSGNTIYF. CDR3 nucleotides: TGTGCCAGCAGACCAGGGGGTAGTGGAAACACCATATATTTT. The V and J genes are TRBV6-5 and TRBJ1-3, with 7 bases that match TRBD1. The CDR3 is made up of 14 amino acids. Trimming cost V 6 bases and J 3 bases; bases outside gene matches: 5. In germline, CDR1 is MNHEY, CDR2 SVGAGI.

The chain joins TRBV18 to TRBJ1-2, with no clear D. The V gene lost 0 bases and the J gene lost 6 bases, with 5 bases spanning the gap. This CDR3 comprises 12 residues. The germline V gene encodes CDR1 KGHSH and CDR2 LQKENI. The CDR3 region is CASSPPYNGYTF. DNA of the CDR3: TGTGCCAGCTCACCACCGTATAATGGCTACACCTTC.

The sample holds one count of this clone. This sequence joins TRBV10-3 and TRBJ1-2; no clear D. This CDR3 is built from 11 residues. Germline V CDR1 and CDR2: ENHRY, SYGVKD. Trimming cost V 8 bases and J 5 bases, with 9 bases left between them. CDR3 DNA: TGTGCCATCGGAGACGATTATGGCTACACCTTC. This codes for CAIGDDYGYTF.

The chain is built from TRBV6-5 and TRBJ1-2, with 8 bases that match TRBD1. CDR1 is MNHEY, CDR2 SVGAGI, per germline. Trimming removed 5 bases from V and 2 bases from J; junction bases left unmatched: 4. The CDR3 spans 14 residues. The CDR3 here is CASSRTGLNYGYTF. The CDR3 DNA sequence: TGTGCCAGCAGTCGGACAGGGCTAAACTATGGCTACACCTTC.

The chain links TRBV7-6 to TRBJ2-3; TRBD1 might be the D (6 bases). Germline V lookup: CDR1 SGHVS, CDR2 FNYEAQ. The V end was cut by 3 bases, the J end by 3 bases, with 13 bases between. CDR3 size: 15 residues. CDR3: CASSFGTSLTDTQYF. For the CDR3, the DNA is TGTGCCAGCAGCTTCGGGACAAGCCTGACAGATACGCAGTATTTT.

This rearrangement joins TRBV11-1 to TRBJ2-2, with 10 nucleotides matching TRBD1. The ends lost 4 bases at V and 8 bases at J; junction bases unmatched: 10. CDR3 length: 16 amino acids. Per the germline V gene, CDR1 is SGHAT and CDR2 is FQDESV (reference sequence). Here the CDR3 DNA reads TGTGCCAGCAGCTCGAGGACGGGACAGGGGATTGGGGAGCTGTTTTTT. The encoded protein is CASSSRTGQGIGELFF.

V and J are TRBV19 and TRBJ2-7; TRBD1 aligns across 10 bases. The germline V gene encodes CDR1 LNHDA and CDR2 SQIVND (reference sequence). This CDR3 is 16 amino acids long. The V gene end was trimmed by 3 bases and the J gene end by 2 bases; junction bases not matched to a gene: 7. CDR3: CASSIAPGQGTYEQYF. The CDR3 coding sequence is TGTGCCAGTAGTATCGCCCCGGGACAGGGGACCTACGAGCAGTACTTC.

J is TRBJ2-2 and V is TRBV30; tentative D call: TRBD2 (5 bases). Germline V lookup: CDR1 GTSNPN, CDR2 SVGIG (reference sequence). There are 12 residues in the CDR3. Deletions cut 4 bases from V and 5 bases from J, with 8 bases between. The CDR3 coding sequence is TGTGCCTGGAACGGACTTACCGGGGAGCTGTTTTTT. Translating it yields CAWNGLTGELFF.

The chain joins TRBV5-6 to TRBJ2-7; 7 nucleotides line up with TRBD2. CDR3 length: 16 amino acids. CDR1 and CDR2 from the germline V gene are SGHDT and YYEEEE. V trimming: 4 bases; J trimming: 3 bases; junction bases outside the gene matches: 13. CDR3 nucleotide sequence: TGTGCCAGCAGCCTGGGAAGCGGGGCACTAATCTACGAGCAGTACTTC. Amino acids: CASSLGSGALIYEQYF.

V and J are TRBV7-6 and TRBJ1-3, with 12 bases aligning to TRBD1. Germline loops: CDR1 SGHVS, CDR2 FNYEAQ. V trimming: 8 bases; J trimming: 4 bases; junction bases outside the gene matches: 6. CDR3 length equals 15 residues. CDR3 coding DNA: TGTGCCAGCGGGACAGGGGGCGCGGTGGGAAACACCATATATTTT. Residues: CASGTGGAVGNTIYF.

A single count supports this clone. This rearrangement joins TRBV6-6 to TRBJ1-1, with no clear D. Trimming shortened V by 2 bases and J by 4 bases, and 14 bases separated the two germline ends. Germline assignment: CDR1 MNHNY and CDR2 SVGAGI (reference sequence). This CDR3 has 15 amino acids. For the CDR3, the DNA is TGTGCCAGCAGTTACGTTTCGGGGAGGGTCACTGAAGCTTTCTTT. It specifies CASSYVSGRVTEAFF.

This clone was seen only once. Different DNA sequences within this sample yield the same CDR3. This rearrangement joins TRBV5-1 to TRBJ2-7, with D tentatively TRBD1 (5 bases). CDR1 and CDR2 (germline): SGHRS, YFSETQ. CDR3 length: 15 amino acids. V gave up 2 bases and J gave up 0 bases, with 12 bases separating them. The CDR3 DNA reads TGCGCCAGCAGCTTCTCACCCGACAGCTCCTACGAGCAGTACTTC. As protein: CASSFSPDSSYEQYF.

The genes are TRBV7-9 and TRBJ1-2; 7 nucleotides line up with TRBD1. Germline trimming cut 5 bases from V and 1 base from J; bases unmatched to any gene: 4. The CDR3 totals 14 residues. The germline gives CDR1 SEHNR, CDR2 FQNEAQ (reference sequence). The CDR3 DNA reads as TGTGCCAGCAGCCCCGGACAGGTTAACTATGGCTACACCTTC. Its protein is CASSPGQVNYGYTF.

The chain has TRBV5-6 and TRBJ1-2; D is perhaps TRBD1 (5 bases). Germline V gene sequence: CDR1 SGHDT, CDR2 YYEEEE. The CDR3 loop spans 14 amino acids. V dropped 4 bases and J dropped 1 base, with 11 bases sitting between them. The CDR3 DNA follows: TGTGCCAGCAGCCAGGGTGCCTTTAACTATGGCTACACCTTC. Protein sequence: CASSQGAFNYGYTF.

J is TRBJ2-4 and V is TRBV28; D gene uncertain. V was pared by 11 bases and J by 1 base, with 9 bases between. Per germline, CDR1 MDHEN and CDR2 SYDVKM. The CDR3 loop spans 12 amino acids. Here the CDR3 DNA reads TGTGCCTTCCTATTGGCCAAAAACATTCAGTACTTC. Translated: CAFLLAKNIQYF.

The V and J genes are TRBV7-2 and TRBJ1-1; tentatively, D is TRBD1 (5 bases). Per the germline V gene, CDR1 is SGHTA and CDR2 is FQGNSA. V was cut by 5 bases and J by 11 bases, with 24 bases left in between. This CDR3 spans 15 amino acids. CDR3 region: CASSRTTDGGGQAFF. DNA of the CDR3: TGTGCCAGCAGCCGTACTACGGACGGGGGTGGGCAGGCTTTCTTT.

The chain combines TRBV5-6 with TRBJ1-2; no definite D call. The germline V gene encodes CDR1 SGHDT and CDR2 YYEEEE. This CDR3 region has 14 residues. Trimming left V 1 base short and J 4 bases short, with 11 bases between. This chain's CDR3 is CASSLISQPYGYTF. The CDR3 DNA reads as TGTGCCAGCAGCTTGATTTCACAGCCCTATGGCTACACCTTC.

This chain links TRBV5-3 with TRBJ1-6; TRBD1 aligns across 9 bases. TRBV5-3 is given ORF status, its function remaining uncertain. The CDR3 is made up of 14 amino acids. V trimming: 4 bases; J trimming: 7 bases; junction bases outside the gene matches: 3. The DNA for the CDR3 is TGTGCCAGAAGCGGGACAGGGAGGAATTCACCCCTCCACTTT. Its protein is CARSGTGRNSPLHF.

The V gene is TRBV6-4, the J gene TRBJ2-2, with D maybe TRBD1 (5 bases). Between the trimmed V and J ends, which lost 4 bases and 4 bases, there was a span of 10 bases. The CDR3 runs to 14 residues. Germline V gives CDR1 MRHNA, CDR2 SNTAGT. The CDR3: CASSGQSFTGELFF. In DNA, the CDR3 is TGTGCCAGCAGTGGACAGTCTTTCACCGGGGAGCTGTTTTTT.

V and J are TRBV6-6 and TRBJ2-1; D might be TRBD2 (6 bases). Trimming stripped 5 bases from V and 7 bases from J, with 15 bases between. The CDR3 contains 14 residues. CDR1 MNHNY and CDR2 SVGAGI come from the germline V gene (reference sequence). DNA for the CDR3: TGTGCCAGCAGTCCATGGGGGGTAGGGAATGAGCAGTTCTTC. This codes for CASSPWGVGNEQFF.

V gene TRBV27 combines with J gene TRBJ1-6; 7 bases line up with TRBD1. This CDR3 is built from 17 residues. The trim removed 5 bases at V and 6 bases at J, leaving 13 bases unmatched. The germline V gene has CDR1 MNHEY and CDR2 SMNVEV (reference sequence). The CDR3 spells CASSPKDRRVGNSPLHF. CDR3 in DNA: TGTGCCAGCAGTCCAAAGGACAGGCGGGTGGGTAATTCACCCCTCCACTTT.

CDR3 in amino acids: CASSPEWLAGGLETQYF. In DNA form, the CDR3 reads TGCGCCAGCAGCCCGGAGTGGCTAGCGGGGGGGCTTGAGACCCAGTACTTC. The chain employs TRBV5-1 and TRBJ2-5; 12 nucleotides match TRBD2. V was pared by 4 bases and J by 5 bases, with 12 bases of the junction left unmatched. Per germline, CDR1 SGHRS and CDR2 YFSETQ. This CDR3 contains 17 residues.

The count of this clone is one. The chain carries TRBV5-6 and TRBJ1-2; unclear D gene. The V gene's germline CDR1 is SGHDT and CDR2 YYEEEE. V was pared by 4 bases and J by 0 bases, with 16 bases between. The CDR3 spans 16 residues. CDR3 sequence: CASSSGVRFSNYGYTF. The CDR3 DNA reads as TGTGCCAGCAGCAGTGGCGTGAGGTTTTCTAACTATGGCTACACCTTC.

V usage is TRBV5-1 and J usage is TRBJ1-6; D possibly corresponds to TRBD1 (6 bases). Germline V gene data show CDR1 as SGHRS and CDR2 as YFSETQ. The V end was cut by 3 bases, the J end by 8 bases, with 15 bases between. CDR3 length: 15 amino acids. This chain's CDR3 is CASSSITGMDSPLHF. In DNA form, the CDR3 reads TGCGCCAGCAGCTCGATTACAGGGATGGATTCACCCCTCCACTTT.

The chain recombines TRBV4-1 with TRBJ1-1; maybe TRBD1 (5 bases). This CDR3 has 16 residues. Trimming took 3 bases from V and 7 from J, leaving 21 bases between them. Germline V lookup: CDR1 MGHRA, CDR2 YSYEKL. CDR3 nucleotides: TGCGCCAGCAGCCACCCTCCCGGGGGAAGGCGGCTTGAAGCTTTCTTT. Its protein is CASSHPPGGRRLEAFF.

CDR3 bases: TGTGCCAGTAGTCACCAACTGACAGGGGGTCCCTACGAGCAGTACTTC. Its protein product is CASSHQLTGGPYEQYF. The V and J genes are TRBV19 and TRBJ2-7, with TRBD1 identical over 9 bases. In germline, CDR1 is LNHDA, CDR2 SQIVND (reference sequence). V gave up 5 bases and J gave up 2 bases; unmatched junction bases: 10. CDR3 length equals 16 residues.